This T cell receptor beta chain originates from a study of shared clonotypes between healthy human individuals. The germline gives CDR1 WNHNN, CDR2 SYGVQD (reference sequence). The CDR3 spans 14 residues. The V and J ends lost 4 bases and 6 bases respectively, with 13 bases between them. TCRdb keeps only in-frame clones here, not all; method: immunoSEQ multiplex PCR. In the table there are more than 2 million clones, about 95% of which are singletons. Positive CCR7 selection of CD45RO-negative cells yielded the naive CD8 cells, and terminally differentiated effector memory CD45RA+ cells were excluded. The healthy adult donors were HIV-negative and reported no recent acute infections or vaccinations. This clone was detected only a few times.

Sequencing was performed on naive CD8+ T cells sorted from blood. The source is a man aged 18 to 30 in good health. The chain links TRBV10-1 to TRBJ2-4; TRBD2 is a possible D gene (5 bases). The CDR3 DNA is TGCGCCAGCAGTGCCACTACCCGGGGAAACATTCAGTACTTC. Protein: CASSATTRGNIQYF.